One T cell receptor beta chain is described in this entry. This clone was found a few times. No cognate antigen has been identified for it. No base qualities exist here, and no much larger clone lies one base off it. The sample belongs to a study of control samples from healthy donors and cancer patients (dated by TCRdb to about 2020). The CDR3 runs 13 residues from the cysteine to the phenylalanine. Just the 39-base CDR3 DNA is kept, in frame starting at base 1. V drops 10 bases and J drops 4 bases, leaving 16 bases in between. As encoded in the germline V gene (reference sequence), CDR1 is MNHNY while CDR2 is SVGAGI. The method was the immunoSEQ multiplex PCR assay. Drawn from immuneACCESS, this table holds only the in-frame rearrangements with V and J called that TCRdb kept. Clones are partly lost; checked studies trace under half to an unresolved V gene and leave the rest unexplained. Counted in this sample were some 140,000 clones; less than 90% of them appeared once. The ten largest clones add up to about 9% of the sample.

The sequence was collected from a woman aged 30 to 39 in good health. The receptor chain draws on TRBV6-6 and TRBJ1-2; the D gene cannot be named for sure. Sequencing was carried out using blood. The CDR3: CATYWVVGYGYTF. The DNA sequence is as follows: TGTGCCACCTACTGGGTCGTGGGCTATGGCTACACCTTC.